These T cell receptor beta chains were read from a single sample in a study of yellow fever vaccine responses in identical twins. TCRdb re-called the RT-PCR reads with MiXCR, one entry per CDR3 protein. Of approximately 2,500 distinct CDR3 sequences in the sample, roughly 80% are singletons; the top ten hold approximately 2.8%. The source was T cells from blood (PBMCs), unsorted or a sorted subset (not recorded which), collected before or after yellow fever vaccination (not recorded which). The origin of the receptors is a woman aged 18-30 years who received the yellow fever vaccine. The CDR3 runs from the conserved cysteine through the conserved F or W. Fields, in order: V gene, J gene, clone size, D gene, CDR3 protein, CDR3 DNA. A D gene is named only where the DNA matches it firmly. Some rows mark clone size as missing; the rest say once, few, many or name a class of expanded clone.

v_gene: TRBV7-9; j_gene: TRBJ2-3; abundance: -; d_gene: -; CDR3aa: CASSLPLATDTQYF; CDR3nt: TGTGCCAGCAGCTTACCACTAGCAACTGATACGCAGTATTTT
v_gene: TRBV6-1; j_gene: TRBJ2-1; abundance: -; d_gene: TRBD1; CDR3aa: CASRGGTGVGDEQFF; CDR3nt: TGTGCCAGTAGGGGGGGGACAGGGGTAGGGGATGAGCAGTTCTTC
v_gene: TRBV6-4; j_gene: TRBJ2-2; abundance: once; d_gene: -; CDR3aa: CASSDGARGQDTGELFF; CDR3nt: TGTGCCAGCAGTGACGGGGCACGAGGTCAGGACACCGGGGAGCTGTTTTTT
v_gene: TRBV18; j_gene: TRBJ1-2; abundance: -; d_gene: -; CDR3aa: CASSPRAGDDGYTF; CDR3nt: TGTGCCAGCTCACCACGGGCAGGGGACGATGGCTACACCTTC
v_gene: TRBV13; j_gene: TRBJ2-7; abundance: few; d_gene: -; CDR3aa: CASISQYEQYF; CDR3nt: TGTGCCAGCATTTCCCAGTACGAGCAGTACTTC
v_gene: TRBV20-1; j_gene: TRBJ1-5; abundance: -; d_gene: -; CDR3aa: CSARGHSNQPQHF; CDR3nt: TGCAGTGCTAGAGGGCACAGCAATCAGCCCCAGCATTTT
v_gene: TRBV18; j_gene: TRBJ1-1; abundance: -; d_gene: -; CDR3aa: CASSPPGKGGQNTEAFF; CDR3nt: TGTGCCAGCTCACCACCGGGAAAGGGGGGACAGAACACTGAAGCTTTCTTT
v_gene: TRBV29-1; j_gene: TRBJ2-5; abundance: -; d_gene: -; CDR3aa: CSVGTQETQYF; CDR3nt: TGCAGCGTCGGGACTCAAGAGACCCAGTACTTC
v_gene: TRBV10-3; j_gene: TRBJ2-7; abundance: -; d_gene: -; CDR3aa: CAITPGGGGSYEQYF; CDR3nt: TGTGCCATCACCCCGGGAGGAGGGGGGTCCTACGAGCAGTACTTC
v_gene: TRBV20-1; j_gene: TRBJ1-5; abundance: -; d_gene: TRBD1; CDR3aa: CSAGRQGQPQHF; CDR3nt: TGCAGTGCGGGCCGACAGGGACAGCCCCAGCATTTT
v_gene: TRBV28; j_gene: TRBJ2-1; abundance: -; d_gene: -; CDR3aa: CASSSPTGFYNEQFF; CDR3nt: TGTGCCAGCTCCTCTCCAACAGGGTTCTACAATGAGCAGTTCTTC
v_gene: TRBV2; j_gene: TRBJ2-2; abundance: -; d_gene: TRBD2; CDR3aa: CASSVTGGPYRELFF; CDR3nt: TGTGCCAGCAGTGTTACGGGAGGGCCGTATCGGGAGCTGTTTTTT
v_gene: TRBV20-1; j_gene: TRBJ1-2; abundance: -; d_gene: -; CDR3aa: CSASGWGGYTF; CDR3nt: TGCAGTGCTAGTGGGTGGGGTGGCTACACCTTC
v_gene: TRBV15; j_gene: TRBJ2-3; abundance: -; d_gene: -; CDR3aa: CATSRVRKITDTQYF; CDR3nt: TGTGCCACCAGCAGAGTACGGAAGATTACAGATACGCAGTATTTT
v_gene: TRBV15; j_gene: TRBJ1-1; abundance: few; d_gene: -; CDR3aa: CATSRDALDTEAFF; CDR3nt: TGTGCCACCAGCAGAGATGCTCTTGACACTGAAGCTTTCTTT
v_gene: TRBV18; j_gene: TRBJ2-7; abundance: once; d_gene: TRBD2; CDR3aa: CASSPVAGGNYEQYF; CDR3nt: TGTGCCAGCTCACCAGTTGCGGGAGGAAATTACGAGCAGTACTTC
v_gene: TRBV29-1; j_gene: TRBJ2-1; abundance: -; d_gene: TRBD1; CDR3aa: CSVGDSYNEQFF; CDR3nt: TGCAGCGTTGGGGACAGCTACAATGAGCAGTTCTTC
v_gene: TRBV11-2; j_gene: TRBJ1-5; abundance: -; d_gene: -; CDR3aa: CASSAGEAHQPQHF; CDR3nt: TGTGCCAGCAGCGCCGGGGAGGCTCATCAGCCCCAGCATTTT
v_gene: TRBV18; j_gene: TRBJ2-5; abundance: -; d_gene: -; CDR3aa: CASSPPGQTQYF; CDR3nt: TGTGCCAGCTCACCACCAGGACAGACCCAGTACTTC
v_gene: TRBV12-3/TRBV12-4; j_gene: TRBJ1-2; abundance: once; d_gene: -; CDR3aa: CASSFGEQGGDGYTF; CDR3nt: TGTGCCAGCAGTTTTGGGGAACAGGGCGGCGATGGCTACACCTTC
v_gene: TRBV3-1; j_gene: TRBJ2-5; abundance: -; d_gene: TRBD2; CDR3aa: CASSRRLAGVLQTQYF; CDR3nt: TGTGCCAGCAGCCGACGATTAGCGGGCGTACTTCAGACCCAGTACTTC
v_gene: TRBV2; j_gene: TRBJ2-5; abundance: -; d_gene: -; CDR3aa: CASSGRETQYF; CDR3nt: TGTGCCAGCAGTGGCAGAGAGACCCAGTACTTC
v_gene: TRBV14; j_gene: TRBJ2-2; abundance: once; d_gene: -; CDR3aa: CASSQRAANTGELFF; CDR3nt: TGTGCCAGCAGCCAAAGAGCAGCGAACACCGGGGAGCTGTTTTTT
v_gene: TRBV18; j_gene: TRBJ2-2; abundance: -; d_gene: TRBD1; CDR3aa: CASSPGQVTGELFF; CDR3nt: TGTGCCAGCTCACCGGGACAGGTCACCGGGGAGCTGTTTTTT
v_gene: TRBV7-8; j_gene: TRBJ1-5; abundance: few; d_gene: -; CDR3aa: CASSLGGDSNQPQHF; CDR3nt: TGTGCCAGCAGCTTAGGGGGGGATAGCAATCAGCCCCAGCATTTT
v_gene: TRBV3-1; j_gene: TRBJ2-5; abundance: -; d_gene: -; CDR3aa: CASSQGTETQYF; CDR3nt: TGTGCCAGCAGCCAAGGTACCGAGACCCAGTACTTC
v_gene: TRBV10-3; j_gene: TRBJ1-2; abundance: few; d_gene: -; CDR3aa: CAISPSSHGYTF; CDR3nt: TGTGCCATCAGTCCTTCCTCTCATGGCTACACCTTC
v_gene: TRBV20-1; j_gene: TRBJ2-4; abundance: -; d_gene: TRBD2; CDR3aa: CSARRDGGRDIQYF; CDR3nt: TGCAGTGCTAGAAGGGACGGCGGGAGGGACATTCAGTACTTC
v_gene: TRBV11-3; j_gene: TRBJ2-3; abundance: -; d_gene: TRBD2; CDR3aa: CASSLESSGRPDTQYF; CDR3nt: TGTGCCAGCAGCTTAGAATCCAGCGGGAGGCCAGATACGCAGTATTTT
v_gene: TRBV4-1; j_gene: TRBJ1-5; abundance: -; d_gene: -; CDR3aa: CASSQDRPRYSNQPQHF; CDR3nt: TGCGCCAGCAGCCAAGACCGACCAAGGTATAGCAATCAGCCCCAGCATTTT
v_gene: TRBV5-1; j_gene: TRBJ2-1; abundance: -; d_gene: TRBD2; CDR3aa: CASRVGLAGGPVDEQFF; CDR3nt: TGCGCCAGCAGGGTGGGACTAGCGGGAGGGCCTGTAGATGAGCAGTTCTTC
v_gene: TRBV9; j_gene: TRBJ2-2; abundance: -; d_gene: -; CDR3aa: CASSVEKATGELFF; CDR3nt: TGTGCCAGCAGCGTAGAGAAAGCCACCGGGGAGCTGTTTTTT
v_gene: TRBV6-1; j_gene: TRBJ1-1; abundance: -; d_gene: -; CDR3aa: CASGGRTEAFF; CDR3nt: TGTGCCAGCGGGGGCCGGACTGAAGCTTTCTTT
v_gene: TRBV18; j_gene: TRBJ2-1; abundance: -; d_gene: -; CDR3aa: CASSPDISTGEQFF; CDR3nt: TGTGCCAGCTCACCAGATATTTCCACCGGTGAGCAGTTCTTC
v_gene: TRBV4-2; j_gene: TRBJ2-5; abundance: -; d_gene: -; CDR3aa: CASSQDRDGQETQYF; CDR3nt: TGTGCCAGCAGCCAAGACAGGGACGGACAAGAGACCCAGTACTTC
v_gene: TRBV10-3; j_gene: TRBJ2-3; abundance: few; d_gene: -; CDR3aa: CAISESSAYSTDTQYF; CDR3nt: TGTGCCATCAGTGAGTCGTCAGCCTATAGCACAGATACGCAGTATTTT
v_gene: TRBV7-2; j_gene: TRBJ2-1; abundance: -; d_gene: -; CDR3aa: CASSLAGSRYNEQFF; CDR3nt: TGTGCCAGCAGCTTAGCGGGGAGTCGCTACAATGAGCAGTTCTTC
v_gene: TRBV29-1; j_gene: TRBJ2-7; abundance: -; d_gene: TRBD2; CDR3aa: CSAQTGTTTYEQYF; CDR3nt: TGCAGCGCCCAAACCGGGACTACCACCTACGAGCAGTACTTC
v_gene: TRBV5-5; j_gene: TRBJ2-3; abundance: -; d_gene: -; CDR3aa: CASSLVHAPTDTQYF; CDR3nt: TGTGCCAGCAGCTTGGTTCACGCTCCCACAGATACGCAGTATTTT
v_gene: TRBV5-6; j_gene: TRBJ2-2; abundance: -; d_gene: TRBD1; CDR3aa: CASSLGDRVVYTGELFF; CDR3nt: TGTGCCAGCAGCTTGGGAGACAGGGTGGTGTACACCGGGGAGCTGTTTTTT
v_gene: TRBV29-1; j_gene: TRBJ1-2; abundance: -; d_gene: TRBD1; CDR3aa: CSVGRQGNYGYTF; CDR3nt: TGCAGCGTTGGTAGACAGGGGAACTATGGCTACACCTTC
v_gene: TRBV10-3; j_gene: TRBJ1-5; abundance: -; d_gene: -; CDR3aa: CAISETGYEGNQPQHF; CDR3nt: TGTGCCATCAGTGAGACAGGGTATGAGGGCAATCAGCCCCAGCATTTT
v_gene: TRBV5-1; j_gene: TRBJ2-7; abundance: once; d_gene: -; CDR3aa: CASSLRSHEQYF; CDR3nt: TGCGCCAGCAGCTTGCGCTCTCACGAGCAGTACTTC
v_gene: TRBV5-1; j_gene: TRBJ2-2; abundance: -; d_gene: -; CDR3aa: CASTPGHPNTGELFF; CDR3nt: TGCGCCAGCACACCGGGACACCCGAACACCGGGGAGCTGTTTTTT
v_gene: TRBV3-1; j_gene: TRBJ1-5; abundance: -; d_gene: TRBD1; CDR3aa: CASSPQGYQPQHF; CDR3nt: TGTGCCAGCAGCCCACAGGGGTATCAGCCCCAGCATTTT
v_gene: TRBV23-1; j_gene: TRBJ1-5; abundance: -; d_gene: -; CDR3aa: CASTLGQATSNQPQHF; CDR3nt: TGCGCCAGCACCCTGGGTCAGGCGACGAGCAATCAGCCCCAGCATTTT
v_gene: TRBV5-1; j_gene: TRBJ1-1; abundance: -; d_gene: -; CDR3aa: CASSLAGAGTEAFF; CDR3nt: TGCGCCAGCAGCTTGGCTGGGGCTGGTACTGAAGCTTTCTTT
v_gene: TRBV24-1; j_gene: TRBJ1-2; abundance: -; d_gene: -; CDR3aa: CATSDFGGFGYTF; CDR3nt: TGTGCCACCAGTGATTTTGGGGGATTTGGCTACACCTTC
v_gene: TRBV5-1; j_gene: TRBJ1-2; abundance: -; d_gene: -; CDR3aa: CASRKGSEYGYTF; CDR3nt: TGCGCCAGCAGGAAGGGTTCGGAATATGGCTACACCTTC